This T cell receptor beta chain emerged from a study of PD-L1 blockade in urothelial cancer. Background on the study: Chemotherapy regimens numbering 0 to 3 had been given to patients. After treatment start, blood was analyzed at 3 weeks (second dose) and at 6 weeks.

Time point noted: pretreatment peripheral blood. Clones were sequenced by immunoSEQ multiplex PCR, and TCRdb holds only the in-frame ones, with some missing. The data contain 90,000 to 100,000 clones, around 90% of them seen just once; the ten biggest clones take up 1.5% to 2%. Germline CDR1 and CDR2: MDHEN and SYDVKM. The CDR3 extends over 17 amino acids. V lost 2 bases to trimming and J lost 6 bases; unmatched junction nucleotides: 12. This TCR was recovered from a man aged 60 to 75 with urothelial cancer. V gene TRBV28 combines with J gene TRBJ2-3; 9 nucleotides align to TRBD1. The sample in question was PBMCs, obtained around atezolizumab (anti-PD-L1) treatment. DNA for the CDR3: TGTGCCAGCAGTTTAAACAGGGGGCTCCTAGCGACGGATACGCAGTATTTT. Amino acids: CASSLNRGLLATDTQYF.